The 31 T cell receptor beta chains below were found in one sample sequenced in a study of identical twins. TCRdb used MiXCR to reprocess the 5' RACE reads, holding one entry per CDR3 protein. Of under 500,000 distinct CDR3 sequences detected, roughly an eighth appear once; the ten largest clones hold approximately 0.9%. The same sample was also studied in work on yellow fever vaccine responses in identical twins.

Sequenced sample: CD4+ T cells sorted from blood. Receptor source: a woman in her late teens or twenties in good health.

This clonotype was detected only a few times. The V gene is TRBV20-1, the J gene TRBJ2-1; TRBD2 matches 9 bases. J gave up 4 bases and V 0 bases, and 4 bases lay outside the gene matches. The CDR3 length is 15 residues. Per the germline V gene, CDR1 is DFQATT and CDR2 is SNEGSKA (reference sequence). As DNA, the CDR3 is TGCAGTGCTAGAGATCAGGGACTAGCTTACAATGAGCAGTTCTTC. Translation: CSARDQGLAYNEQFF.

The rearrangement links TRBV7-6 to TRBJ2-7; TRBD2 is a possible D gene (6 bases). Germline V gene lookup returns CDR1 SGHVS and CDR2 FNYEAQ. The V end lost 0 bases, the J end lost 7 bases, and 16 bases lay between the germline ends. The CDR3 covers 15 residues. CDR3 region: CASSLAVVNAGEQYF. For the CDR3, the DNA is TGTGCCAGCAGCTTAGCGGTAGTTAACGCGGGGGAGCAGTACTTC.

The chain joins TRBV12-3 or TRBV12-4 to TRBJ2-1, with D unclear. V shed 5 bases and J shed 6 bases, with 14 bases lying between them. The CDR3 runs 14 residues. CDR3 loop: CASSKSEPGNEQFF. CDR3 nucleotide sequence: TGTGCCAGCAGTAAGAGCGAGCCAGGCAATGAGCAGTTCTTC.

This clonotype was seen at least ten times. This rearrangement joins TRBV12-3 or TRBV12-4 to TRBJ2-7; perhaps TRBD1 as D (6 bases). Between the trimmed V and J ends, which lost 3 bases and 2 bases, there was a span of 11 bases. The CDR3 has 14 residues. Here the CDR3 reads CASSFGQLPYEQYF. The DNA of the CDR3 is TGTGCCAGCAGTTTCGGACAGCTACCCTACGAGCAGTACTTC.

This clonotype was recorded a few times. V is TRBV5-1 and J is TRBJ2-7, with D unresolved. Germline assignment: CDR1 SGHRS and CDR2 YFSETQ. CDR3 size: 11 residues. V gave up 5 bases and J gave up 5 bases, with 8 bases separating them. CDR3 coding DNA: TGCGCCAGCAGACAGTCCCACGAGCAGTACTTC. Translation gives CASRQSHEQYF.

This clonotype was found a few times. The chain recombines TRBV2 with TRBJ1-4; D is uncertain. The ends were cut back, 5 bases at V and 2 bases at J, with 9 bases in the middle. CDR3 length: 14 residues. Germline values: CDR1 SNHLY, CDR2 FYNNEI. The CDR3 protein is CASSTLATNEKLFF. The DNA of the CDR3 is TGTGCCAGCAGTACGCTGGCGACTAATGAAAAACTGTTTTTT.

This chain uses TRBV15 with TRBJ1-4; TRBD1 matches at 9 bases. Per the germline V gene, CDR1 is LNHNV and CDR2 is YYDKDF (reference sequence). This CDR3 region has 16 residues. With V trimmed by 2 bases and J by 7 bases, 8 bases remained unmatched. The CDR3: CATSRQLTGGSEKLFF. The DNA of the CDR3 is TGTGCCACCAGCAGACAATTGACAGGGGGTAGTGAAAAACTGTTTTTT.

This clonotype was seen a handful of times. This chain joins TRBV29-1 and TRBJ2-1, with 7 bases that match TRBD1. The CDR3 totals 11 residues. In germline, CDR1 is SQVTM, CDR2 ANQGSEA. V shed 6 bases and J 6 bases; nucleotides not matched to a gene: 2. The CDR3 is CSVDRSNEQFF. In DNA, the CDR3 is TGCAGCGTGGACAGGTCCAATGAGCAGTTCTTC.

The chain has TRBV2 and TRBJ2-1; D call uncertain. Per germline, CDR1 SNHLY and CDR2 FYNNEI. Trimming left V 2 bases short and J 7 bases short, with 6 bases between. The CDR3 extends over 12 amino acids. CDR3 in amino acids: CASSETVNEQFF. The CDR3 nucleotides are TGTGCCAGCAGTGAAACGGTTAATGAGCAGTTCTTC.

The rearrangement uses TRBV7-9 and TRBJ2-5; D is undetermined. CDR3 length: 17 residues. The V gene's germline CDR1 is SEHNR and CDR2 FQNEAQ (reference sequence). Trimming left V 1 base short and J 2 bases short, with 17 bases between. CDR3 residues: CASSLGNVAAGQETQYF. The DNA of the CDR3 is TGTGCCAGCAGCTTAGGGAACGTAGCTGCCGGACAAGAGACCCAGTACTTC. Complete variable domain (other parts from reference TRBV7-9 and TRBJ2-5): DTGVSQNPRHKITKRGQNVTFRCDPISEHNRLYWYRQTLGQGPEFLTYFQNEAQLEKSRLLSDRFSAERPKGSFSTLEIQRTEQGDSAMYLCASSLGNVAAGQETQYFGPGTRLLVL.

This clonotype showed up many times. This sequence joins TRBV12-3 or TRBV12-4 and TRBJ2-5; D ambiguous. Trimming stripped 4 bases from V and 2 bases from J, with 5 bases between. There are 12 residues in the CDR3. This CDR3 is CASSYVQETQYF. In nucleotides, the CDR3 is TGTGCCAGCAGTTATGTACAAGAGACCCAGTACTTC.

The chain recombines TRBV29-1 with TRBJ2-6; D perhaps matches TRBD1 (5 bases). The CDR3 totals 15 residues. Trimming shortened V by 4 bases and J by 0 bases, and 10 bases separated the two germline ends. Germline CDR1 SQVTM, CDR2 ANQGSEA. This CDR3 is CSVGDSRSGANVLTF. Written as DNA, the CDR3 is TGCAGCGTTGGAGACAGCCGCTCTGGGGCCAACGTCCTGACTTTC.

The gene calls are TRBV4-1 and TRBJ2-3, with 8 nucleotides matching TRBD2. The V and J ends lost 1 base and 2 bases, in that order; junction bases with no gene match: 8. Looked up from germline, CDR1 is MGHRA and CDR2 is YSYEKL. This CDR3 spans 17 amino acids. The CDR3 DNA reads TGCGCCAGCAGCCAAGGCAGGGGACTAGTCGACACAGATACGCAGTATTTT. Translated, it gives CASSQGRGLVDTDTQYF.

The table lists this clonotype with many counts. J is TRBJ2-1 and V is TRBV27, with D possibly TRBD2 on 5 matching bases. CDR1 is MNHEY and CDR2 is SMNVEV in the germline V gene (reference sequence). This CDR3 is 14 amino acids long. Trimming shortened V by 5 bases and J by 4 bases, and 12 bases separated the two germline ends. This CDR3 is CASSPLGEYNEQFF. As DNA, the CDR3 is TGTGCCAGCAGTCCCCTCGGGGAGTACAATGAGCAGTTCTTC.

The table lists this clonotype with a few counts. This chain uses TRBV27 with TRBJ1-1; 9 nucleotides align to TRBD1. Trimming at V came to 4 bases and at J to 3 bases, leaving 9 bases not matched to a gene. The CDR3 consists of 16 residues. Germline V gives CDR1 MNHEY, CDR2 SMNVEV (reference sequence). CDR3 sequence (DNA): TGTGCCAGCAGTTCCGGGACAGGGAATCCCTACACTGAAGCTTTCTTT. Protein product: CASSSGTGNPYTEAFF.

This clonotype was observed many times. The chain has TRBV5-1 and TRBJ2-7; D is possibly TRBD2 (6 bases). There are 13 residues in the CDR3. The V end lost 7 bases, the J end lost 3 bases, and 14 bases lay between the germline ends. CDR1 is SGHRS and CDR2 is YFSETQ in the germline V gene. CDR3 in DNA: TGCGCCAGCCAGGAAAGTAGCGGCTACGAGCAGTACTTC. It encodes CASQESSGYEQYF. The full variable domain, its missing parts supplied by reference TRBV5-1 and TRBJ2-7, is KAGVTQTPRYLIKTRGQQVTLSCSPISGHRSVSWYQQTPGQGLQFLFEYFSETQRNKGNFPGRFSGRQFSNSRSEMNVSTLELGDSALYLCASQESSGYEQYFGPGTRLTVT.

The chain recombines TRBV6-2 or TRBV6-3 with TRBJ2-1, with TRBD1 matching over 11 bases. V shed 2 bases, J shed 5 bases, and the junction held 11 bases outside the gene matches. Per germline, CDR1 MNHEY and CDR2 SVGEGT. There are 18 residues in the CDR3. Here the CDR3 DNA reads TGTGCCAGCAGTTACCCCCCTTTAGGGGACAGGGGGGACAATGAGCAGTTCTTC. It encodes CASSYPPLGDRGDNEQFF.

The chain uses TRBV20-1 and TRBJ2-1; 7 bases agree with TRBD2. The CDR3 loop spans 18 amino acids. V was clipped by 0 bases and J by 4 bases; unmatched bases: 15. CDR1 is DFQATT and CDR2 is SNEGSKA in the germline V gene (reference sequence). CDR3 coding DNA: TGCAGTGCTAGAGATTGGATTTTGCGGGAGAACCTATACAATGAGCAGTTCTTC. It codes for CSARDWILRENLYNEQFF.

This clonotype was observed a few times. The chain is built from TRBV10-3 and TRBJ2-5, with 8 positions matching TRBD2. V gave up 3 bases and J gave up 4 bases; unmatched junction bases: 10. Germline CDR1 is ENHRY and CDR2 is SYGVKD. The CDR3 extends over 16 amino acids. The CDR3 sequence: CAISDRFGAGGETQYF. Here the CDR3 DNA reads TGTGCCATCAGTGATCGGTTTGGGGCGGGGGGAGAGACCCAGTACTTC.

Ten or more counts support this clonotype. V gene TRBV12-3 or TRBV12-4 combines with J gene TRBJ1-4; no clear D gene. The V end was cut by 7 bases, the J end by 8 bases, with 8 bases between. This CDR3 has 11 residues. The CDR3 sequence: CASTQSEKLFF. The CDR3 DNA sequence: TGTGCCAGCACCCAGTCCGAAAAACTGTTTTTT.

Remarks on this clonotype: A read error may produce the germline difference seen at one junction end. V gene TRBV7-3 combines with J gene TRBJ2-7, with TRBD2 as a possible D gene (6 bases). From germline, CDR1 is SGHTA and CDR2 FQGTGA. The CDR3 is 14 amino acids. CDR3 DNA: TGTGCCAGCAGCTTCATCGGGAGCTCCAACGAGCAGTACTTC. Its translation is CASSFIGSSNEQYF.

The chain links TRBV6-5 to TRBJ2-7; no clear D. V shed 6 bases and J shed 7 bases, with 7 bases lying between them. The CDR3 has 10 residues. Germline V gene lookup returns CDR1 MNHEY and CDR2 SVGAGI. CDR3: CASRGAEQYF. CDR3 DNA sequence: TGTGCCAGCAGGGGTGCTGAGCAGTACTTC.

The genes are TRBV28 and TRBJ2-1; unclear D gene. The germline gives CDR1 MDHEN, CDR2 SYDVKM. V gave up 6 bases and J gave up 5 bases, with 11 bases separating them. This CDR3 region has 13 residues. The CDR3 loop is CASRGIGHNEQFF. CDR3 DNA: TGTGCCAGCAGGGGGATCGGGCACAATGAGCAGTTCTTC.

J is TRBJ2-3 and V is TRBV19, with D unclear. Trimming pared 6 bases from V and 1 base from J, leaving 11 bases between. CDR3 length equals 14 residues. Germline CDR1 LNHDA, CDR2 SQIVND (reference sequence). The CDR3 DNA reads TGTGCCAGTAGACAGTTGTCTGGCACAGATACGCAGTATTTT. This gives the protein CASRQLSGTDTQYF.

This clonotype has just a few counts. The germline gene is not matched at one end of the junction; a read error may be the cause. The CDR3 spells CASSSGLAGPRHF. In nucleotides, the CDR3 is TGTGCCAGCAGCTCCGGACTAGCGGGGCCCCGGCACTTC. The rearrangement joins TRBV5-6 to TRBJ2-7; TRBD2 matches at 12 bases. Germline assignment: CDR1 SGHDT and CDR2 YYEEEE. This CDR3 has 13 residues. The full variable domain, rest sourced from reference TRBV5-6 and TRBJ2-7, is DAGVTQSPTHLIKTRGQQVTLRCSPKSGHDTVSWYQQALGQGPQFIFQYYEEEERQRGNFPDRFSGHQFPNYSSELNVNALLLGDSALYLCASSSGLAGPRHFGPGTRLTVT.

This chain links TRBV27 with TRBJ2-3, with 7 bases fitting TRBD1. V dropped 2 bases and J dropped 5; count of bases not matched to a gene: 10. In germline, CDR1 is MNHEY, CDR2 SMNVEV (reference sequence). This CDR3 is 16 amino acids long. The CDR3 spells CASSLKGAPRLDTQYF. The DNA of the CDR3 is TGTGCCAGCAGTTTAAAGGGGGCTCCCCGATTAGATACGCAGTATTTT.

This clonotype turned up a few times. The gene calls are TRBV28 and TRBJ2-1, with 7 positions matching TRBD1. Looked up from germline, CDR1 is MDHEN and CDR2 is SYDVKM. The ends lost 6 bases at V and 9 bases at J; junction bases unmatched: 11. The CDR3 extends over 14 amino acids. CDR3 sequence (DNA): TGTGCCAGCAGGCCCGGGACAGCGAGTGGTGAGCAGTTCTTC. Amino acids: CASRPGTASGEQFF.

This clonotype was seen a handful of times. The chain combines TRBV6-2 or TRBV6-3 with TRBJ2-7; possibly TRBD1 or TRBD2 for D (5 bases each). V shed 5 bases and J shed 6 bases, with 23 bases lying between them. This CDR3 comprises 16 residues. CDR1 and CDR2 (germline): MNHEY, SVGEGT. Here the CDR3 DNA reads TGTGCCAGCAGTGGATGGTTTGAGGGGACGTTGGGCGAGCAGTACTTC. As protein: CASSGWFEGTLGEQYF.

The genes are TRBV5-1 and TRBJ2-1; 13 nucleotides match TRBD2. CDR1 and CDR2 (germline): SGHRS, YFSETQ. Losses at the gene ends were 7 bases for V and 12 bases for J; bases not matched to a gene: 10. The CDR3 sequence is 14 residues long. DNA of the CDR3: TGCGCCAGCGAAAATACTAGCGGGGGGGCTTGGCAGTTCTTC. Protein sequence: CASENTSGGAWQFF.

The J gene is TRBJ1-1, the V gene TRBV28; 7 nucleotides match TRBD1. Per germline, CDR1 MDHEN and CDR2 SYDVKM. The V segment lost 3 bases and the J segment 6 bases; nucleotides outside the gene matches: 13. The CDR3 totals 16 residues. The CDR3 DNA reads as TGTGCCAGCAGTTTGTTAGCTACAGGGGCAAGATCTGAAGCTTTCTTT. It specifies CASSLLATGARSEAFF.

This clonotype has a handful of counts. This rearrangement joins TRBV7-2 to TRBJ2-7, with a possible D match to TRBD1 (6 bases). There are 15 residues in the CDR3. Germline V gene sequence: CDR1 SGHTA, CDR2 FQGNSA. V was trimmed by 1 base and J by 1 base, leaving 11 bases between them. CDR3 amino acids: CASSLEGVSSYEQYF. For the CDR3, the DNA is TGTGCCAGCAGCTTAGAGGGGGTTAGTTCCTACGAGCAGTACTTC. The entire variable domain, with the rest obtained from reference TRBV7-2 and TRBJ2-7, is as follows: GAGVSQSPSNKVTEKGKDVELRCDPISGHTALYWYRQSLGQGLEFLIYFQGNSAPDKSGLPSDRFSAERTGGSVSTLTIQRTQQEDSAVYLCASSLEGVSSYEQYFGPGTRLTVT.